One T cell receptor (beta chain) is described in this entry. The antigen remains unidentified. This CDR3 spans 15 amino acids. V gave up 3 bases and J gave up 1 base; unmatched junction bases: 4. CDR1 is SGHRS and CDR2 is YFSETQ in the germline V gene. This specimen comes from a study of identical twins' blood T cells. Reared together, all three twin pairs probably met the same infectious agents and vaccines. Study-wide findings and caveats: Top TCRbeta clonotypes were shared more with twin than unrelated donors.

Via MiXCR, TCRdb re-called the 5' RACE reads, giving one row per CDR3 protein. Among roughly 340,000 distinct CDR3 sequences listed, about 28% were seen once. The specimen was PBMCs. The chain uses TRBV5-1 and TRBJ1-1; the match to TRBD1 covers 9 bases. The TCR comes from a woman aged 18-49 years in good health. The CDR3 sequence: CASSWGTGTNTEAFF. CDR3 bases: TGCGCCAGCAGCTGGGGGACAGGGACGAACACTGAAGCTTTCTTT.